This T cell receptor (beta chain) was obtained from a study of OX40 agonist ivuxolimab in advanced cancers. Study information: The study treated patients with ivuxolimab, an agonistic anti-OX40 (CD134) antibody.

Assay: immunoSEQ multiplex PCR; the TCRdb copy retains only in-frame clones and omits some. The sample shows over 100,000 clones, 90% of them seen only once. Per the germline V gene, CDR1 is SGHRS and CDR2 is YFSETQ. This CDR3 is built from 14 residues. Trimming cost V 4 bases and J 9 bases; bases outside gene matches: 9. The receptor was derived from an adult with an advanced solid tumor such as melanoma, head and neck, liver or kidney cancer. The gene calls are TRBV5-1 and TRBJ2-2, with 7 positions matching TRBD1. Source: CD4+ or CD8+ T cells sorted from blood, taken in a trial of the OX40 agonist ivuxolimab. The CDR3 protein is CASSHPGGGRELFF. The DNA of the CDR3 is TGCGCCAGCAGCCACCCAGGGGGTGGTAGGGAGCTGTTTTTT.